A selection of T cell receptor beta chains follows, all from one sample in a study of beta chain features in type 1 diabetes. The assay was immunoSEQ multiplex PCR, and TCRdb's table has in-frame clones only and misses some. The sample holds more than 100,000 clones, roughly 10% seen once. The specimen sequenced was central memory CD4+ T cells from blood. These receptors were collected from a man younger than 45 with type 1 diabetes. The CDR3 runs from the conserved cysteine through the conserved F or W. A D gene is named only where the DNA matches it firmly. Clone size is shown for a subset of rows, as once, few, many or a class of expanded clone.

v_call,clone_size,j_call,d_call,cdr3_nt,cdr3_aa
TRBV5-1,few,TRBJ2-3,TRBD2,TGCGCCAGCAGTCGGAGCGGGGATTACACAGATACGCAGTATTTT,CASSRSGDYTDTQYF
TRBV6-1,NA,TRBJ2-1,NA,TGTGCCAGCAGTCTATGGGCCAATGAGCAGTTCTTC,CASSLWANEQFF
TRBV14,NA,TRBJ1-1,NA,TGTGCCAGCAGCCAATCCGCGGGGGTGCAAGCTTTCTTT,CASSQSAGVQAFF
TRBV5-4,few,TRBJ2-2,TRBD2,TGTGCCAGCAGCTCGCCTAGCGGGGGGAACACCGGGGAGCTGTTTTTT,CASSSPSGGNTGELFF
TRBV7-8,NA,TRBJ1-1,NA,TGTGCCAGCAGCTACCGGGGCACTGAAGCTTTCTTT,CASSYRGTEAFF
TRBV7-2,few,TRBJ2-1,TRBD2,TGTGCCAGCAGCCCCCGGACTAGCGGGGGGAGGATTGAGCAGTTCTTC,CASSPRTSGGRIEQFF
TRBV15,many,TRBJ2-7,NA,TGTGCCACCAGCAGGGACGCGGACAGCTACTACGAGCAGTACTTC,CATSRDADSYYEQYF
TRBV11-2,NA,TRBJ2-1,NA,TGTGCCAGCAGGCGGGAAAGGGGACGGGGAGACAATGAGCAGTTCTTC,CASRRERGRGDNEQFF
TRBV18,NA,TRBJ2-7,TRBD1,TGTGCCAGCTCACCGGATCCGGACAGGGACTACGAGCAGTACTTC,CASSPDPDRDYEQYF
TRBV7-9,few,TRBJ2-3,NA,TGTGCCAGCAGCATACGGACAGCCTCAGATACGCAGTATTTT,CASSIRTASDTQYF
TRBV23-1,NA,TRBJ2-2,TRBD1,TGCGCCAGCAGGAGACAGGGGGACACCGGGGAGCTGTTTTTT,CASRRQGDTGELFF
TRBV4-1,few,TRBJ2-3,NA,TGCGCCAGCAGCCCCCGTCGAGACACAGATACGCAGTATTTT,CASSPRRDTDTQYF
TRBV4-3,few,TRBJ2-2,NA,TGCGCCAGCAGCCAAGATCGCGTCGGCCGAGGGTTGGCCGGGGAGCTGTTTTTT,CASSQDRVGRGLAGELFF
TRBV2,NA,TRBJ1-5,TRBD1,TGTGCCAGCAGTGGGGGGACAGGGAGGAACCAGCCCCAGCATTTT,CASSGGTGRNQPQHF
TRBV7-9,few,TRBJ1-2,NA,TGTGCCAGCACCCACAGTTTACATGGCTACACCTTC,CASTHSLHGYTF
TRBV6-6,few,TRBJ1-2,NA,TGTGCCAGCAGTTCCCAGGGGTACTATGGCTACACCTTC,CASSSQGYYGYTF
TRBV10-3,few,TRBJ2-5,TRBD2,TGTGCCATCAGTGCGGGGGGGGAGACCCAGTACTTC,CAISAGGETQYF
TRBV7-2,NA,TRBJ2-1,TRBD2,TGTGCCAGCAGCTTATGGACTAGCGGGGGCCATGAGCAGTTCTTC,CASSLWTSGGHEQFF
TRBV6-5,few,TRBJ1-6,NA,TGTGCCAGCAGTTACGGCAGGTCTGAAAATTCACCCCTCCACTTT,CASSYGRSENSPLHF
TRBV13,few,TRBJ2-5,TRBD1,TGTGCCAGCAGACCGTGGACAGGGGAGGGAGAGACCCAGTACTTC,CASRPWTGEGETQYF
TRBV29-1,few,TRBJ1-1,TRBD1,TGCAGCGTTGACCGACAGGGAGAGGGGAACACTGAAGCTTTCTTT,CSVDRQGEGNTEAFF
TRBV19,NA,TRBJ2-1,NA,TGTGCCAGTAGGACTTTGCAGGGCACTGAGCAGTTCTTC,CASRTLQGTEQFF
TRBV7-2,few,TRBJ1-2,NA,TGTGCCAGCAGCTTAGCGACAGGACTAGCTAACTATGGCTACACCTTC,CASSLATGLANYGYTF
TRBV6-1,NA,TRBJ2-7,NA,TGTGCCAGCGATCGAAGCGGTTACGAGCAGTACTTC,CASDRSGYEQYF
TRBV11-1,NA,TRBJ2-7,NA,TGTGCCAGCAGCTTAAATAATCGACAGTCCTACGAGCAGTACTTC,CASSLNNRQSYEQYF
TRBV5-1,few,TRBJ2-3,TRBD1,TGCGCCAGCAGCCCCCATGCCCCGGGACAGGGGACCACAGATACGCAGTATTTT,CASSPHAPGQGTTDTQYF
TRBV11-2,few,TRBJ2-5,NA,TGTGCCAGCAGCCAAGGATTGGGGGCGCGGAGGGAGACCCAGTACTTC,CASSQGLGARRETQYF